One and the same sample provided the 10 T cell receptor beta chains below, sequenced in a study of blood T cell repertoires in COVID-19. Measured with immunoSEQ multiplex PCR; TCRdb has only the in-frame clones, and not every one. The sample shows some 66,000 clones, over 75% of them seen only once. Sequencing was carried out using peripheral blood. These receptors came from an older woman with acute or convalescent COVID-19.

The J gene is TRBJ1-6, the V gene TRBV6-5; 9 bases match TRBD1. Unmatched junction bases numbered 7, after V lost 6 bases and J lost 10 bases. Germline V lookup: CDR1 MNHEY, CDR2 SVGAGI. There are 14 residues in the CDR3. In DNA, the CDR3 is TGTGCCAGCAGCCCCGGGACAGGGTTATCACCCCTCCACTTT. As protein: CASSPGTGLSPLHF.

V and J are TRBV3-1 (or the pseudogene TRBV3-2) and TRBJ1-1; a possible D gene is TRBD1 (5 bases). Germline-derived CDR1 and CDR2 are LGHDT and YNNKEL (reference sequence). Trimming removed 4 bases from V and 4 bases from J, with 13 bases in between. CDR3 size: 14 residues. The CDR3 nucleotides read TGTGCCAGCAGCCCCCGCGGGAGGGGCACTGAAGCTTTCTTT. Protein product: CASSPRGRGTEAFF.

This chain joins TRBV19 and TRBJ1-2, with 8 bases fitting TRBD1. V lost 5 bases to trimming and J lost 2 bases; unmatched junction nucleotides: 13. The CDR3 is made up of 17 amino acids. CDR1 is LNHDA and CDR2 is SQIVND in the germline V gene (reference sequence). The CDR3 protein is CASSFYPPRTGNYGYTF. CDR3 sequence (DNA): TGTGCCAGTAGTTTCTACCCTCCCCGGACAGGGAACTATGGCTACACCTTC.

The rearrangement uses TRBV19 and TRBJ2-1; D is possibly TRBD2 (6 bases). Trimming cost V 3 bases and J 6 bases, with 18 bases left between them. This CDR3 comprises 16 residues. Germline V CDR1 and CDR2: LNHDA, SQIVND (reference sequence). This CDR3 reads CASSIGLSSAGNEQFF. The DNA of the CDR3 is TGTGCCAGTAGTATCGGGTTGTCCTCAGCGGGCAATGAGCAGTTCTTC.

The rearrangement uses TRBV21-1 and TRBJ1-5. TRBV21-1 is classified as a pseudogene. The CDR3 consists of 17 residues. CDR3 residues: CASSKGEPSYSNQPQHF. CDR3 DNA sequence: TGTGCCAGCAGCAAAGGAGAACCGAGTTATAGCAATCAGCCCCAGCATTTT.

This chain joins TRBV27 and TRBJ1-2; D ambiguous. The CDR3 extends over 13 amino acids. Trimming left V 2 bases short and J 4 bases short, with 8 bases between. Germline V gene sequence: CDR1 MNHEY, CDR2 SMNVEV (reference sequence). CDR3 sequence: CASSLASSYGYTF. The CDR3 DNA reads TGTGCCAGCAGTTTAGCTAGTTCCTATGGCTACACCTTC.

The genes are TRBV7-8 and TRBJ2-7; tentative D call: TRBD2 (6 bases). V lost 5 bases and J 3 bases, leaving 29 bases between the germline ends. CDR1 is SGHVS and CDR2 is FQNEAQ in the germline V gene. The CDR3 contains 19 residues. The CDR3 nucleotides read TGTGCCAGCAGCCATCAGGGTTGGGGGGTTGAAGGGAATCTCTACGAGCAGTACGTC. The encoded protein is CASSHQGWGVEGNLYEQYV.

V and J are TRBV5-8 and TRBJ2-5; D is perhaps TRBD1 (5 bases). This CDR3 region has 15 residues. Germline CDR1 reads SGHTS; CDR2 reads YDEGEE. V shed 0 bases and J shed 0 bases, with 9 bases lying between them. In DNA form, the CDR3 reads TGTGCCAGCAGCTTGGAAGGGGTTAACCAAGAGACCCAGTACTTC. Protein sequence: CASSLEGVNQETQYF.

The rearrangement links TRBV5-1 to TRBJ2-6, with 8 bases matching TRBD1. After removal of 0 bases from V and 0 bases from J, the junction contained 2 bases not matched to a gene. Germline V CDR1 and CDR2: SGHRS, YFSETQ. CDR3 length: 17 amino acids. CDR3 sequence reads: CASSLGQGFSGANVLTF. Here the CDR3 DNA reads TGCGCCAGCAGCTTGGGACAGGGGTTCTCTGGGGCCAACGTCCTGACTTTC. The full variable domain, with the rest looked up from reference TRBV5-1 and TRBJ2-6, is KAGVTQTPRYLIKTRGQQVTLSCSPISGHRSVSWYQQTPGQGLQFLFEYFSETQRNKGNFPGRFSGRQFSNSRSEMNVSTLELGDSALYLCASSLGQGFSGANVLTFGAGSRLTVL.

This CDR3 is CASSSVGTGGISPLHF. The CDR3 coding sequence is TGCGCCAGCAGCTCTGTTGGGACAGGGGGCATTTCACCCCTCCACTTT. The rearrangement uses TRBV5-1 and TRBJ1-6, with 12 nucleotides matching TRBD1. The germline V gene has CDR1 SGHRS and CDR2 YFSETQ. Trimming cost V 3 bases and J 9 bases; bases outside gene matches: 7. The CDR3 contains 16 residues. Supplemented by reference TRBV5-1 and TRBJ1-6, the full variable domain reads KAGVTQTPRYLIKTRGQQVTLSCSPISGHRSVSWYQQTPGQGLQFLFEYFSETQRNKGNFPGRFSGRQFSNSRSEMNVSTLELGDSALYLCASSSVGTGGISPLHFGNGTRLTVT.